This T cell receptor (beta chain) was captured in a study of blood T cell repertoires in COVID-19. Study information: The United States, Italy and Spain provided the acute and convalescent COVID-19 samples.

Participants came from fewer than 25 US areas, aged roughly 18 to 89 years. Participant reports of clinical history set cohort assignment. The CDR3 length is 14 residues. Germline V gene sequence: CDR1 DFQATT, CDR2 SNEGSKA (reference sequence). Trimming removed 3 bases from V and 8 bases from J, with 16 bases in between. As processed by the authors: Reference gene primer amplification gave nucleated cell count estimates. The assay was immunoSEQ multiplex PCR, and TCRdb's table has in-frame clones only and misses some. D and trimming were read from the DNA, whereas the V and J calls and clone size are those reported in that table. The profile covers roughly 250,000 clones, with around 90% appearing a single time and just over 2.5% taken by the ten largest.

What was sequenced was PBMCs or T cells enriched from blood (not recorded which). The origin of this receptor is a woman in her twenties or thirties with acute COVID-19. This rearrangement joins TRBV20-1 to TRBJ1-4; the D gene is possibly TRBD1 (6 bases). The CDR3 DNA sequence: TGCAGTGCTAGTTTGACAGGACCCAGGGAAAAACTGTTTTTT. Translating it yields CSASLTGPREKLFF.